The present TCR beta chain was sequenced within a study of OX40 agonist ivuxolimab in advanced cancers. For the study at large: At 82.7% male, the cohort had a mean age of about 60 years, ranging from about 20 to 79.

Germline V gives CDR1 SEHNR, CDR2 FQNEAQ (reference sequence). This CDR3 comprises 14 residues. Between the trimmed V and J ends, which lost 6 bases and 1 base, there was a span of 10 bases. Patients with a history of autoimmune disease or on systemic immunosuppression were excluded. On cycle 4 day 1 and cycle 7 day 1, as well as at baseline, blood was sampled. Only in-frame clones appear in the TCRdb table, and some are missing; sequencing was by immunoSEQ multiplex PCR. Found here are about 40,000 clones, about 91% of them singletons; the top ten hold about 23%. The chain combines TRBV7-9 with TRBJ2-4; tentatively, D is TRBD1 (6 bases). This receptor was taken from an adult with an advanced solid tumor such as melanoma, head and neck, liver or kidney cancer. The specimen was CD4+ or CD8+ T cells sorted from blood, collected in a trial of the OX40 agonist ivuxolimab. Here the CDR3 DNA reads TGTGCCAGCAGTACAGGGTCGGCCAAAAACATTCAGTACTTC. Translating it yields CASSTGSAKNIQYF.